The source of this T cell receptor beta chain is a study of blood T cell repertoires in COVID-19. Allocation to cohorts depended on clinical history reported by the participants. In germline, CDR1 is SGHNT, CDR2 YYREEE (reference sequence). Trimming removed 0 bases from V and 4 bases from J, with 11 bases in between. This CDR3 is 15 amino acids long. Profiled with immunoSEQ multiplex PCR; TCRdb holds only in-frame clones, not every one. Of under 200,000 clones in the sample, about 80% are singletons; the top ten hold approximately 10%. The J gene is TRBJ2-1, the V gene TRBV5-4, with D perhaps TRBD1 (6 bases). The clonotype originates from a man over 45 who had recovered from COVID-19. What was sequenced was PBMCs or T cells enriched from blood (not recorded which). CDR3 bases: TGTGCCAGCAGCTTGGAACAGGGCGTTTACAATGAGCAGTTCTTC. Its protein product is CASSLEQGVYNEQFF.